Following are 17 T cell receptor beta chains from one sample sequenced in a study of blood T cell repertoires in COVID-19. The table came from immunoSEQ multiplex PCR; TCRdb's copy has only in-frame clones and leaves some out. The repertoire holds about 46,000 clones, with approximately 90% as singletons. Sequencing input: PBMCs or T cells enriched from blood (not recorded which). Receptors originate from a woman aged 45-65 years who had recovered from COVID-19.

The gene calls are TRBV6-5 and TRBJ1-2; no clear D gene. CDR1 is MNHEY and CDR2 is SVGAGI in the germline V gene. Trimming shortened V by 2 bases and J by 2 bases, and 6 bases separated the two germline ends. The length of the CDR3 is 13 residues. The CDR3 DNA sequence: TGTGCCAGCAGTTACACAGAAAACTATGGCTACACCTTC. Its translation is CASSYTENYGYTF.

V gene TRBV7-2 combines with J gene TRBJ2-1; 10 bases are a match to TRBD2. Trimming removed 4 bases from V and 9 bases from J; junction bases left unmatched: 9. The CDR3 consists of 15 residues. Germline assignment: CDR1 SGHTA and CDR2 FQGNSA. For the CDR3, the DNA is TGTGCCAGCAGCTCAAGCGGGGGGGCGTGGGTTGAGCAGTTCTTC. Protein: CASSSSGGAWVEQFF.

The chain employs TRBV21-1 and TRBJ2-1; TRBD2 is the table's D call, not checked against the DNA. TRBV21-1 is a known pseudogene. The CDR3 loop spans 18 amino acids. CDR3 sequence reads: CASSKGNRAGASYNEQFF. In nucleotides, the CDR3 is TGTGCCAGCAGCAAAGGGAACAGAGCGGGCGCATCCTACAATGAGCAGTTCTTC.

This clone was seen a single time. This CDR3 is also generated by other DNA sequences in the sample. V usage is TRBV7-2 and J usage is TRBJ2-1; 10 nucleotides line up with TRBD1. Germline lookup yields CDR1 SGHTA and CDR2 FQGNSA. This CDR3 is built from 14 residues. The V and J ends lost 4 bases and 8 bases, in that order; junction bases with no gene match: 5. CDR3 region: CASSSGQGRDEQFF. The CDR3 DNA reads TGTGCCAGCAGCTCGGGACAGGGGCGGGATGAGCAGTTCTTC.

The genes are TRBV15 and TRBJ2-1, with TRBD1 as a possible D gene (6 bases). Trimming cost V 3 bases and J 0 bases, with 9 bases left between them. The CDR3 consists of 15 residues. Per germline, CDR1 LNHNV and CDR2 YYDKDF (reference sequence). As DNA, the CDR3 is TGTGCCACCAGCAGGCGGACAGTCTCCTACAATGAGCAGTTCTTC. Protein: CATSRRTVSYNEQFF.

The V call is TRBV28, the J call TRBJ1-5; a possible D gene is TRBD1 (5 bases). V gave up 2 bases and J gave up 3 bases, with 11 bases separating them. Germline CDR1 and CDR2: MDHEN and SYDVKM. This CDR3 region has 15 residues. The CDR3 DNA reads as TGTGCCAGCAGTTTACCCAGGGCCTACAATCAGCCCCAGCATTTT. This translates into CASSLPRAYNQPQHF.

J is TRBJ2-3 and V is TRBV27; TRBD1 aligns across 7 bases. Germline V gives CDR1 MNHEY, CDR2 SMNVEV (reference sequence). The CDR3 has 14 residues. Trimming cost V 6 bases and J 2 bases; bases outside gene matches: 5. This chain's CDR3 is CASRRGQVTDTQYF. Written as DNA, the CDR3 is TGTGCCAGCAGACGAGGACAGGTCACAGATACGCAGTATTTT.

The J gene is TRBJ1-2, the V gene TRBV6-6; D remains unclear. Per germline, CDR1 MNHNY and CDR2 SVGAGI (reference sequence). The CDR3 has 17 amino acids. The V and J ends lost 5 bases and 0 bases respectively, with 19 bases between them. The CDR3 DNA reads as TGTGCCAGCAGTCGGGGTGGGCGAACCCCAGCTAACTATGGCTACACCTTC. This codes for CASSRGGRTPANYGYTF.

This clone appeared a single time. The CDR3 sequence is CASSISGFSYEQYF. The CDR3 coding sequence is TGTGCCAGCAGTATCTCAGGATTCTCCTACGAGCAGTACTTC. The chain combines TRBV2 with TRBJ2-7, with unresolved D. The V end lost 5 bases, the J end lost 0 bases, and 11 bases lay between the germline ends. Looked up from germline, CDR1 is SNHLY and CDR2 is FYNNEI. This CDR3 region has 14 residues.

The V call is TRBV7-8, the J call TRBJ2-7, with no clear D. Per germline, CDR1 SGHVS and CDR2 FQNEAQ. V was cut by 3 bases and J by 6 bases, with 12 bases left in between. The CDR3 has 13 amino acids. CDR3 amino acids: CASSFYDLGEQYF. CDR3 bases: TGTGCCAGCAGCTTTTATGACCTAGGCGAGCAGTACTTC.

This CDR3 reads CASSPLGGNYGYTF. In DNA, the CDR3 is TGTGCCAGCAGCCCCCTCGGGGGGAACTATGGCTACACCTTC. The rearrangement links TRBV5-5 to TRBJ1-2, with a weak D call TRBD1 (5 bases). The CDR3 is 14 amino acids. Germline V gene lookup returns CDR1 SGHKS and CDR2 YYEKEE (reference sequence). V lost 4 bases to trimming and J lost 2 bases, with 12 bases between them.

The rearrangement links TRBV5-6 to TRBJ1-2; 12 bases line up with TRBD1. The CDR3 extends over 15 amino acids. Trimming at V came to 3 bases and at J to 6 bases, leaving 6 bases not matched to a gene. CDR1 and CDR2 (germline): SGHDT, YYEEEE. The CDR3 nucleotides read TGTGCCAGCAGCTCATTGGGACAGGGGGCCCATGGCTACACCTTC. Amino acid sequence: CASSSLGQGAHGYTF.

CDR3 loop: CASSELWAARQHF. DNA for the CDR3: TGTGCCAGCAGTGAATTATGGGCTGCAAGGCAGCATTTT. The chain recombines TRBV2 with TRBJ1-5, with no clear D. CDR1 and CDR2 from the germline V gene are SNHLY and FYNNEI. V lost 2 bases and J 13 bases, leaving 15 bases between the germline ends. The CDR3 has 13 amino acids.

A few counts support this clone. The chain uses TRBV28 and TRBJ2-1, with TRBD1 matching 10 bases. The CDR3 covers 15 residues. Germline trimming cut 7 bases from V and 8 bases from J; bases unmatched to any gene: 11. Per germline, CDR1 MDHEN and CDR2 SYDVKM. CDR3 in amino acids: CASTPSPGTGDEQFF. CDR3 sequence (DNA): TGTGCCAGCACCCCGTCTCCCGGGACAGGGGATGAGCAGTTCTTC.

The chain couples TRBV4-3 to TRBJ2-7; D unresolved. CDR1 and CDR2 from the germline V gene are LGHNA and YSLEER. This CDR3 has 13 residues. V was trimmed by 0 bases and J by 6 bases, leaving 9 bases between them. The CDR3 DNA is TGCGCCAGCAGCCAAGATTGGCGGAGCGAGCAGTACTTC. It translates to CASSQDWRSEQYF.

This clone was observed a few times. The chain carries TRBV3-1 (or the pseudogene TRBV3-2) and TRBJ1-3, with 7 bases aligning to TRBD1. V lost 4 bases, J lost 4 bases, and 7 bases stayed unmatched. The CDR3 is 15 amino acids. Germline V CDR1 and CDR2: LGHDT, YNNKEL (reference sequence). The CDR3 sequence is CASSRIQGRGNTIYF. CDR3 DNA: TGTGCCAGCAGCCGAATACAGGGGCGAGGAAACACCATATATTTT.

CDR3 coding DNA: TGTGCCAGCAGTTACGGACAGGGGGGCCAGCCCCAGCATTTT. It encodes CASSYGQGGQPQHF. V and J are TRBV6-2 or TRBV6-3 and TRBJ1-5; 10 bases are shared with TRBD1. V was pared by 2 bases and J by 7 bases, with 2 bases of the junction left unmatched. The germline V gene encodes CDR1 MNHEY and CDR2 SVGEGT. The CDR3 is 14 residues long.